These 31 T cell receptor beta chains were all obtained from the same sample, sequenced in a study of neurological immune-mediated disorders. TCRdb processed the 5' RACE reads anew with MiXCR; each CDR3 protein has one entry. The sample lists 85,000 to 90,000 distinct CDR3 sequences; around 3.6% were seen once. The specimen sequenced was PBMCs. The source of these receptors is a woman in her fifties or sixties with multiple sclerosis.

This clonotype was detected many times. This sequence joins TRBV7-3 and TRBJ2-1, with TRBD2 identical over 11 bases. The germline V gene has CDR1 SGHTA and CDR2 FQGTGA. The CDR3 covers 16 residues. J lost 5 bases, V lost 5 bases, and 8 bases had no gene match. The CDR3 is CASSPNLAGGHNEQFF. In DNA form, the CDR3 reads TGTGCCAGCAGCCCCAACCTAGCGGGGGGTCACAATGAGCAGTTCTTC.

The table lists this clonotype with many counts. The J gene is TRBJ2-5, the V gene TRBV5-5; maybe TRBD1 (6 bases). The CDR3 has 14 residues. Germline V gives CDR1 SGHKS, CDR2 YYEKEE (reference sequence). Trimming cost V 0 bases and J 7 bases, with 13 bases left between them. The CDR3 coding sequence is TGTGCCAGCAGCTTGGCGGATTTAGGGGGGACCCAGTACTTC. This encodes CASSLADLGGTQYF.

The sample holds many counts of this clonotype. This sequence joins TRBV7-3 and TRBJ2-5; 8 bases match TRBD2. The germline gives CDR1 SGHTA, CDR2 FQGTGA. J lost 2 bases, V lost 3 bases, and 5 bases had no gene match. CDR3 size: 15 residues. CDR3 protein: CASSFGGGGQETQYF. CDR3 sequence (DNA): TGTGCCAGCAGCTTCGGCGGCGGGGGGCAAGAGACCCAGTACTTC.

Ten or more counts support this clonotype. This chain connects TRBV27 to TRBJ2-7, with 8 bases lining up with TRBD1. Germline V gene sequence: CDR1 MNHEY, CDR2 SMNVEV (reference sequence). There are 11 residues in the CDR3. Trimming cost V 8 bases and J 5 bases; bases outside gene matches: 2. Here the CDR3 reads CASGQGHEQYF. DNA for the CDR3: TGTGCCAGCGGACAGGGCCACGAGCAGTACTTC.

This clonotype was seen many times. The gene calls are TRBV12-3 or TRBV12-4 and TRBJ2-5, with D perhaps TRBD1 (6 bases). Trimming took 6 bases from V and 5 from J, leaving 10 bases between them. The CDR3 consists of 12 residues. The CDR3 nucleotides are TGTGCCAGCAGCTACAGGGTTGAGACCCAGTACTTC. It translates to CASSYRVETQYF.

This clonotype was seen many times. The J gene is TRBJ1-1, the V gene TRBV29-1; the D is unclear. The CDR3 spans 12 residues. CDR1 is SQVTM and CDR2 is ANQGSEA in the germline V gene. V dropped 5 bases and J dropped 3 bases, with 10 bases sitting between them. In DNA form, the CDR3 reads TGCAGCGTTCATTTGTCGCACACTGAAGCTTTCTTT. Amino acid sequence: CSVHLSHTEAFF.

This clonotype was observed many times. The chain couples TRBV6-5 to TRBJ1-5; D gene unclear. The CDR3 extends over 13 amino acids. From germline, CDR1 is MNHEY and CDR2 SVGAGI. V lost 2 bases to trimming and J lost 7 bases, with 9 bases between them. The CDR3 DNA is TGTGCCAGCAGTTACGGCCGGGAGCAGCCCCAGCATTTT. Protein sequence: CASSYGREQPQHF.

The sample holds many counts of this clonotype. The chain carries TRBV10-3 and TRBJ2-3; tentative D call: TRBD2 (7 bases). The CDR3 is 16 residues long. The germline gives CDR1 ENHRY, CDR2 SYGVKD. Trimming left V 6 bases short and J 0 bases short, with 16 bases between. CDR3 in amino acids: CAISGKGGASTDTQYF. The CDR3 DNA reads as TGTGCCATCAGCGGTAAAGGGGGGGCTAGCACAGATACGCAGTATTTT.

This clonotype was counted ten times or more. The rearrangement uses TRBV20-1 and TRBJ1-5; a weak D match, TRBD1 (6 bases). The germline V gene has CDR1 DFQATT and CDR2 SNEGSKA (reference sequence). V lost 2 bases and J lost 3, with 8 bases in between. The CDR3 length is 13 residues. The CDR3 spells CSARRDTNQPQHF. The CDR3 nucleotides read TGCAGTGCTAGACGGGACACCAATCAGCCCCAGCATTTT.

This clonotype was observed many times. The chain links TRBV3-1 to TRBJ1-5; D not certain. Trimming shortened V by 1 base and J by 7 bases, and 11 bases separated the two germline ends. Germline assignment: CDR1 LGHDT and CDR2 YNNKEL (reference sequence). The CDR3 covers 14 residues. The CDR3 sequence: CASSQGRRAQPQHF. The CDR3 region has the DNA TGTGCCAGCAGCCAAGGGCGAAGGGCCCAGCCCCAGCATTTT.

Worth noting for this clonotype: A much larger clone lies a single base off, so this may be a read error. The chain uses TRBV5-1 and TRBJ2-2; no clear D gene. CDR1 and CDR2 (germline): SGHRS, YFSETQ. The CDR3 length is 15 residues. Trimming removed 5 bases from V and 7 bases from J, with 18 bases in between. The CDR3 loop reads CASRDLVPTGGELFF. CDR3 bases: TGCGCCAGCAGGGATCTGGTGCCTACGGGCGGGGAGCTGTTTTTT.

At least ten counts were recorded for this clonotype. The chain carries TRBV20-1 and TRBJ1-2; TRBD1 matches at 8 bases. With V trimmed by 2 bases and J by 8 bases, 7 bases remained unmatched. Germline CDR1 reads DFQATT; CDR2 reads SNEGSKA (reference sequence). This CDR3 spans 13 amino acids. The CDR3 loop reads CSARPQGAGGYTF. As DNA, the CDR3 is TGCAGTGCTAGACCTCAGGGGGCTGGGGGCTACACCTTC.

This chain joins TRBV11-2 and TRBJ2-4, with 10 positions matching TRBD2. This CDR3 is built from 18 residues. Germline trimming cut 0 bases from V and 0 bases from J; bases unmatched to any gene: 5. The V gene's germline CDR1 is SGHAT and CDR2 FQNNGV. The chain's CDR3 is CASSLDRASGGAKNIQYF. The CDR3 DNA is TGTGCCAGCAGCTTAGATCGGGCTAGCGGGGGAGCCAAAAACATTCAGTACTTC.

About this clonotype: Since a much larger clone is just one base distant, this may be a read error. The CDR3, as DNA: TGTGCCAGCAGCCGCAGAGGAGGGGGGGCCTCCGGGGAGCTGTTTTTT. It translates to CASSRRGGGASGELFF. This chain connects TRBV9 to TRBJ2-2; tentatively, D is TRBD2 (7 bases). V was cut by 4 bases and J by 6 bases, with 19 bases left in between. Germline V gene sequence: CDR1 SGDLS, CDR2 YYNGEE. The CDR3 has 16 amino acids. Based on the CDR3 plus reference TRBV9 and TRBJ2-2, the full variable domain is DSGVTQTPKHLITATGQRVTLRCSPRSGDLSVYWYQQSLDQGLQFLIQYYNGEERAKGNILERFSAQQFPDLHSELNLSSLELGDSALYFCASSRRGGGASGELFFGEGSRLTVL.

This clonotype was recorded many times. The CDR3 reads CASSYTGSSPLHF. The CDR3 coding sequence is TGTGCCAGCAGTTATACAGGGTCTTCACCCCTCCACTTT. The chain couples TRBV27 to TRBJ1-6; D perhaps matches TRBD1 (6 bases). This CDR3 spans 13 amino acids. The ends were cut back, 4 bases at V and 9 bases at J, with 10 bases in the middle. Germline CDR1 MNHEY, CDR2 SMNVEV (reference sequence).

This clonotype has at least ten counts. V gene TRBV5-1 combines with J gene TRBJ2-3; no definite D call. The CDR3 spans 15 residues. Between the trimmed V and J ends, which lost 0 bases and 2 bases, there was a span of 10 bases. CDR1 is SGHRS, CDR2 YFSETQ, per germline. CDR3 sequence (DNA): TGCGCCAGCAGCTTGGACAGCAAAAACACAGATACGCAGTATTTT. Its translation: CASSLDSKNTDTQYF. The full variable domain, in which reference TRBV5-1 and TRBJ2-3 provide the parts outside the CDR3, is KAGVTQTPRYLIKTRGQQVTLSCSPISGHRSVSWYQQTPGQGLQFLFEYFSETQRNKGNFPGRFSGRQFSNSRSEMNVSTLELGDSALYLCASSLDSKNTDTQYFGPGTRLTVL.

This clonotype was counted many times. The V gene is TRBV7-2, the J gene TRBJ2-3, with D uncertain. Between the trimmed V and J ends, which lost 4 bases and 2 bases, there was a span of 7 bases. In germline, CDR1 is SGHTA, CDR2 FQGNSA. CDR3 length equals 13 residues. The CDR3 nucleotides read TGTGCCAGCAGCTCGCGAAACACAGATACGCAGTATTTT. Protein sequence: CASSSRNTDTQYF.

This clonotype was recorded many times. The chain has TRBV7-9 and TRBJ2-3; D is ambiguous. Germline values: CDR1 SEHNR, CDR2 FQNEAQ (reference sequence). The CDR3 has 14 amino acids. The ends were cut back, 5 bases at V and 2 bases at J, with 11 bases in the middle. The CDR3: CASSPRTYTDTQYF. In nucleotides, the CDR3 is TGTGCCAGCAGCCCCCGGACGTACACAGATACGCAGTATTTT.

This clonotype was counted ten times or more. The rearrangement uses TRBV6-5 and TRBJ1-2; 8 positions agree with TRBD1. Germline CDR1 reads MNHEY; CDR2 reads SVGAGI. Germline trimming cut 6 bases from V and 8 bases from J; bases unmatched to any gene: 14. The CDR3 length is 15 residues. The CDR3 DNA is TGTGCCAGCAGCTCCCAGGGACAGGCTACTCCGGGCTACACCTTC. As protein: CASSSQGQATPGYTF.

In its sample, this clonotype was seen many times. The chain has TRBV20-1 and TRBJ2-2, with D hard to call. CDR1 is DFQATT and CDR2 is SNEGSKA in the germline V gene (reference sequence). CDR3 length: 13 residues. V lost 3 bases to trimming and J lost 0 bases, with 5 bases between them. The CDR3 bases are TGCAGTGCTAGGAGTACGAACACCGGGGAGCTGTTTTTT. It yields the protein CSARSTNTGELFF.

This clonotype was found many times. This chain connects TRBV6-7 to TRBJ2-2; D is perhaps TRBD2 (6 bases). TRBV6-7 is placed among ORFs of uncertain function. With 5 bases removed from V and 1 base from J, the gap between germline ends came to 17 bases. The CDR3 runs 17 residues. The CDR3 sequence: CASSQPVWGENTGELFF. In DNA, the CDR3 is TGTGCCAGCAGTCAACCCGTCTGGGGGGAGAACACCGGGGAGCTGTTTTTT.

This clonotype was seen repeatedly, ten times or more. The J gene is TRBJ1-4, the V gene TRBV4-3, with D perhaps matching TRBD1 (5 bases). The germline V gene encodes CDR1 LGHNA and CDR2 YSLEER. Trimming cost V 0 bases and J 10 bases, with 15 bases left between them. The CDR3 length is 15 residues. CDR3 DNA: TGCGCCAGCAGCCAAGAGGCCTCCGGGAGGGGAAAACTGTTTTTT. It is translated as CASSQEASGRGKLFF.

Ten or more counts support this clonotype. The chain has TRBV2 and TRBJ2-2; D is unclear. The germline V gene encodes CDR1 SNHLY and CDR2 FYNNEI. Trimming removed 7 bases from V and 6 bases from J, with 6 bases in between. CDR3 length: 11 amino acids. Written as DNA, the CDR3 is TGTGCCAGCAAATCGTCCGGGGAGCTGTTTTTT. It encodes CASKSSGELFF.

Ten or more counts support this clonotype. DNA for the CDR3: TGCAGTGCTGATCCCGGGACAGGGGGCTCAGATACGCAGTATTTT. Translating gives CSADPGTGGSDTQYF. V is TRBV20-1 and J is TRBJ2-3; 12 bases map to TRBD1. CDR1 and CDR2 from the germline V gene are DFQATT and SNEGSKA (reference sequence). The ends lost 5 bases at V and 4 bases at J; junction bases unmatched: 7. CDR3 size: 15 residues.

This chain joins TRBV20-1 and TRBJ2-7, with D uncertain. The CDR3 loop spans 12 amino acids. Between the trimmed V and J ends, which lost 6 bases and 4 bases, there was a span of 13 bases. Germline V lookup: CDR1 DFQATT, CDR2 SNEGSKA (reference sequence). The CDR3, as DNA: TGCAGTGCCCCATACGACCTGTACGAGCAGTACTTC. Amino acids: CSAPYDLYEQYF.

This clonotype was seen repeatedly, ten times or more. This chain links TRBV6-2 or TRBV6-3 with TRBJ2-5; 9 nucleotides line up with TRBD2. This CDR3 spans 18 amino acids. The germline V gene encodes CDR1 MNHEY and CDR2 SVGEGT. Trimming at V came to 0 bases and at J to 4 bases, leaving 12 bases not matched to a gene. The DNA for the CDR3 is TGTGCCAGCAGTTACTCGAGGGGAGCGGGGGGCCTGCGAGAGACCCAGTACTTC. It specifies CASSYSRGAGGLRETQYF.

This clonotype was picked up many times. The V call is TRBV7-2, the J call TRBJ2-3; D is ambiguous. The length of the CDR3 is 18 residues. Germline V gives CDR1 SGHTA, CDR2 FQGNSA. V was cut by 1 base and J by 0 bases, with 17 bases left in between. The CDR3 coding sequence is TGTGCCAGCAGCTTAGAATGGGTGGGTAGCAGAAGCACAGATACGCAGTATTTT. Translating gives CASSLEWVGSRSTDTQYF.

This clonotype appeared many times. J is TRBJ1-2 and V is TRBV18; maybe TRBD1 (5 bases). CDR1 is KGHSH and CDR2 is LQKENI in the germline V gene. This CDR3 spans 12 amino acids. Trimming took off 6 bases at V and 8 bases at J, with 13 bases between the two ends. The CDR3 loop is CASSRDLEGYTF. In DNA form, the CDR3 reads TGTGCCAGCTCCAGGGATTTGGAGGGCTACACCTTC.

This clonotype was counted at least ten times. The genes are TRBV5-1 and TRBJ1-2; D uncertain. The CDR3 runs 14 residues. Germline CDR1 SGHRS, CDR2 YFSETQ. The V and J ends lost 4 bases and 0 bases respectively, with 10 bases between them. CDR3 in amino acids: CASSPEATNYGYTF. CDR3 coding DNA: TGCGCCAGCAGCCCGGAGGCCACTAACTATGGCTACACCTTC.

This clonotype came up many times. The chain joins TRBV3-1 to TRBJ1-1; D gene uncertain. In germline, CDR1 is LGHDT, CDR2 YNNKEL (reference sequence). The CDR3 runs 13 residues. Deletions cut 1 base from V and 1 base from J, with 4 bases between. The CDR3 is CASSQVENTEAFF. The CDR3 DNA reads as TGTGCCAGCAGCCAAGTCGAGAACACTGAAGCTTTCTTT.

This clonotype has ten or more counts. The V call is TRBV7-2, the J call TRBJ2-2; TRBD2 agrees at 10 bases. Losses at the gene ends were 3 bases for V and 6 bases for J; bases not matched to a gene: 1. The CDR3 has 14 amino acids. CDR1 is SGHTA and CDR2 is FQGNSA in the germline V gene. CDR3 nucleotide sequence: TGTGCCAGCAGCTTGAGCGGGGGGGCCGGGGAGCTGTTTTTT. Protein: CASSLSGGAGELFF.